These 26 T cell receptor beta chains were sequenced from one sample in a study of shared clonotypes between healthy human individuals. It was CD45RO-negative cells, positively selected for CCR7, that made up naive CD8 cells, with terminally differentiated effector memory CD45RA+ cells excluded. Assay: immunoSEQ multiplex PCR; the TCRdb copy retains only in-frame clones and omits some. The data show millions of clones, with approximately 95% seen just once and 0.9% to 1.3% held by the top ten. Sequencing used naive CD8+ T cells sorted from blood. The source of these receptors is a man aged 18-30 years in good health.

The chain combines TRBV9 with TRBJ1-4; D is perhaps TRBD1 (6 bases). The CDR3 runs 16 residues. Looked up from germline, CDR1 is SGDLS and CDR2 is YYNGEE. The germline V and J ends were trimmed by 5 bases and 0 bases, with 14 bases remaining between them. The DNA of the CDR3 is TGTGCCAGCAGTGCCCTAGGACAGCCAACTAATGAAAAACTGTTTTTT. Translation gives CASSALGQPTNEKLFF.

A remark on this clone: The same CDR3 also results from other DNA sequences found in this sample. The V gene is TRBV7-2, the J gene TRBJ2-7, with a possible D match to TRBD2 (6 bases). This CDR3 contains 14 residues. V was cut by 0 bases and J by 2 bases, with 8 bases left in between. The germline gives CDR1 SGHTA, CDR2 FQGNSA. CDR3 sequence reads: CASSLAGGAYEQYF. In DNA, the CDR3 is TGTGCCAGCAGCTTAGCCGGAGGGGCCTACGAGCAGTACTTC.

The chain uses TRBV11-2 and TRBJ2-7, with D possibly being TRBD2 (6 bases). The CDR3 sequence is 13 residues long. Trimming stripped 3 bases from V and 4 bases from J, with 10 bases between. Germline lookup yields CDR1 SGHAT and CDR2 FQNNGV. The CDR3 reads CASSFGGRYEQYF. CDR3 nucleotides: TGTGCCAGCAGCTTCGGGGGTAGATACGAGCAGTACTTC.

To note about this clone: Other DNA sequences in the same sample also yield this CDR3. The chain carries TRBV28 and TRBJ1-1; D is unclear. V dropped 2 bases and J dropped 1 base, with 5 bases sitting between them. CDR1 is MDHEN and CDR2 is SYDVKM in the germline V gene. There are 13 residues in the CDR3. The CDR3 DNA follows: TGTGCCAGCAGTTTAGGTCAGAACACTGAAGCTTTCTTT. It translates to CASSLGQNTEAFF.

The V and J genes are TRBV27 and TRBJ2-1; 7 nucleotides match TRBD2. V was pared by 4 bases and J by 10 bases, with 16 bases of the junction left unmatched. Germline V gene sequence: CDR1 MNHEY, CDR2 SMNVEV (reference sequence). This CDR3 spans 16 amino acids. CDR3 sequence: CASSSQAGYYNREQFF. The CDR3 DNA sequence: TGTGCCAGCAGTTCACAAGCGGGGTACTACAATCGGGAGCAGTTCTTC.

The gene calls are TRBV7-2 and TRBJ2-5, with 7 bases identical to TRBD2. This CDR3 region has 15 residues. V lost 1 base and J lost 5; bases outside the gene matches: 7. Germline CDR1 and CDR2: SGHTA and FQGNSA. The CDR3 spells CASSLGAGDGETQYF. The CDR3 DNA follows: TGTGCCAGCAGCTTAGGTGCGGGAGACGGGGAGACCCAGTACTTC.

V usage is TRBV4-1 and J usage is TRBJ2-7, with unresolved D. Germline V gene sequence: CDR1 MGHRA, CDR2 YSYEKL. The CDR3 contains 13 residues. V lost 4 bases and J 0 bases, leaving 7 bases between the germline ends. The CDR3 nucleotides are TGCGCCAGCAGCCTCAGGTTCTCCTACGAGCAGTACTTC. Amino acids: CASSLRFSYEQYF.

This clone was seen a few times. The chain is built from TRBV11-3 and TRBJ2-1, with D possibly TRBD1 on 5 matching bases. Germline V gene lookup returns CDR1 SGHNT and CDR2 YENEEA. The CDR3 spans 13 residues. V was shortened by 5 bases and J by 6 bases, with 11 bases between the two germline ends. CDR3 bases: TGTGCCAGCAGCGGAGAAGGGGTCAATGAGCAGTTCTTC. The encoded protein is CASSGEGVNEQFF.

Comment on this clone: The sample holds other DNA sequences that translate to the same CDR3. The chain carries TRBV9 and TRBJ2-5; 12 bases agree with TRBD2. The germline CDR1 and CDR2 sequences are SGDLS and YYNGEE. The V gene end was trimmed by 0 bases and the J gene end by 0 bases; junction bases not matched to a gene: 0. CDR3 length: 16 residues. The CDR3 region has the DNA TGTGCCAGCAGCGTAGGGACTAGCGGGGACCAAGAGACCCAGTACTTC. Amino acid sequence: CASSVGTSGDQETQYF.

This chain joins TRBV28 and TRBJ2-7; 13 nucleotides match TRBD2. Trimming cost V 11 bases and J 3 bases; bases outside gene matches: 16. The CDR3 spans 17 residues. Germline CDR1 is MDHEN and CDR2 is SYDVKM. In DNA, the CDR3 is TGTGCCTCAATCGGTTGGGGGACTAGCGGGAAGAGCTACGAGCAGTACTTC. It is translated as CASIGWGTSGKSYEQYF.

The chain recombines TRBV28 with TRBJ2-1; the D gene is possibly TRBD2 (6 bases). The CDR3 has 13 amino acids. CDR1 MDHEN and CDR2 SYDVKM come from the germline V gene. V was cut by 3 bases and J by 16 bases, with 19 bases left in between. CDR3 sequence reads: CASSFTGAGRPFF. In DNA, the CDR3 is TGTGCCAGCAGTTTTACGGGCGCGGGGCGGCCCTTCTTC. The whole variable domain, remainder taken from reference TRBV28 and TRBJ2-1, is DVKVTQSSRYLVKRTGEKVFLECVQDMDHENMFWYRQDPGLGLRLIYFSYDVKMKEKGDIPEGYSVSREKKERFSLILESASTNQTSMYLCASSFTGAGRPFFGPGTRLTVL.

The genes are TRBV7-6 and TRBJ2-3, with D perhaps matching TRBD2 (6 bases). V lost 5 bases and J 4 bases, leaving 10 bases between the germline ends. In germline, CDR1 is SGHVS, CDR2 FNYEAQ. This CDR3 has 13 amino acids. The CDR3, as DNA: TGTGCCAGCAGCCTACCGGGGGCAGATACGCAGTATTTT. Its translation is CASSLPGADTQYF.

This sequence joins TRBV5-4 and TRBJ2-2; possible D gene TRBD1, 5 bases. The CDR3 runs 12 residues. Germline V lookup: CDR1 SGHNT, CDR2 YYREEE (reference sequence). V lost 4 bases and J 6 bases, leaving 7 bases between the germline ends. The CDR3 DNA follows: TGTGCCAGCAGCAGACAGCCCGGGGAGCTGTTTTTT. Encoded protein: CASSRQPGELFF.

The chain uses TRBV7-9 and TRBJ1-2; D unresolved. Trimming took off 7 bases at V and 7 bases at J, with 13 bases between the two ends. CDR1 and CDR2 from the germline V gene are SEHNR and FQNEAQ (reference sequence). The CDR3 covers 12 residues. The CDR3 protein is CASTRGSGGYTF. The CDR3 DNA sequence: TGTGCCAGCACCCGAGGGTCGGGTGGCTACACCTTC.

The chain links TRBV27 to TRBJ2-7; TRBD1 agrees at 9 bases. This CDR3 has 13 residues. The V gene end was trimmed by 6 bases and the J gene end by 5 bases; junction bases not matched to a gene: 5. Germline V gives CDR1 MNHEY, CDR2 SMNVEV (reference sequence). In DNA, the CDR3 is TGTGCCAGCAGCGCCGGGACAGGGAACGAGCAGTACTTC. This translates into CASSAGTGNEQYF.

The chain links TRBV5-4 to TRBJ2-1; the D gene could be TRBD1 or TRBD2 (5 bases each). The V and J ends lost 2 bases and 4 bases respectively, with 19 bases between them. The CDR3 consists of 17 residues. Germline V gives CDR1 SGHNT, CDR2 YYREEE (reference sequence). CDR3 bases: TGTGCCAGCAGCTTACCTCTTTTGGGGGATTCATACAATGAGCAGTTCTTC. This encodes CASSLPLLGDSYNEQFF. The whole variable domain, remainder taken from reference TRBV5-4 and TRBJ2-1, is ETGVTQSPTHLIKTRGQQVTLRCSSQSGHNTVSWYQQALGQGPQFIFQYYREEENGRGNFPPRFSGLQFPNYSSELNVNALELDDSALYLCASSLPLLGDSYNEQFFGPGTRLTVL.

The V gene is TRBV5-8, the J gene TRBJ1-2; D possibly corresponds to TRBD1 (5 bases). CDR1 and CDR2 (germline): SGHTS, YDEGEE. CDR3 size: 14 residues. Trimming removed 0 bases from V and 3 bases from J, with 9 bases in between. CDR3 bases: TGTGCCAGCAGCTTGGGAGGGGTTGACTATGGCTACACCTTC. As protein: CASSLGGVDYGYTF.

The chain recombines TRBV9 with TRBJ1-2, with D perhaps matching TRBD1 (5 bases). V was trimmed by 0 bases and J by 12 bases, leaving 18 bases between them. The CDR3 totals 14 residues. In germline, CDR1 is SGDLS, CDR2 YYNGEE. The DNA for the CDR3 is TGTGCCAGCAGCGTAGGGGGCGGCGATACCTTCGACACCTTC. Its protein is CASSVGGGDTFDTF.

J is TRBJ2-1 and V is TRBV27, with 8 positions matching TRBD1. The V and J ends lost 7 bases and 5 bases, in that order; junction bases with no gene match: 13. The CDR3 covers 16 residues. Germline CDR1 and CDR2: MNHEY and SMNVEV (reference sequence). CDR3 residues: CASTSIWDRSDNEQFF. The DNA of the CDR3 is TGTGCCAGCACCAGCATATGGGACAGGAGTGACAATGAGCAGTTCTTC.

The gene calls are TRBV4-1 and TRBJ2-7, with D uncertain. Germline V gene lookup returns CDR1 MGHRA and CDR2 YSYEKL. The CDR3 is 13 residues long. V shed 5 bases and J shed 4 bases, with 12 bases lying between them. The CDR3 DNA follows: TGCGCCAGCAGCGCCGTTGGGATATACGAGCAGTACTTC. This sequence encodes CASSAVGIYEQYF.

The chain carries TRBV6-1 and TRBJ1-6; D possibly corresponds to TRBD1 (5 bases). Germline V gene lookup returns CDR1 MNHNS and CDR2 SASEGT. V was clipped by 4 bases and J by 0 bases, with 13 bases between them. The CDR3 spans 17 residues. The CDR3 region is CASSADSPSSYNSPLHF. DNA of the CDR3: TGTGCCAGCAGTGCCGACAGCCCGAGCTCCTATAATTCACCCCTCCACTTT.

This chain connects TRBV6-5 to TRBJ2-1, with TRBD2 identical over 9 bases. The germline V gene has CDR1 MNHEY and CDR2 SVGAGI. This CDR3 comprises 15 residues. With 5 bases clipped from V and 6 bases from J, the junction kept 8 bases outside the gene matches. CDR3 loop: CASSQIAGAINEQFF. As DNA, the CDR3 is TGTGCCAGCAGTCAGATAGCGGGAGCCATCAATGAGCAGTTCTTC.

The rearrangement uses TRBV7-6 and TRBJ2-5, with 12 bases matching TRBD2. J gave up 4 bases and V 1 base, and 10 bases lay outside the gene matches. Germline assignment: CDR1 SGHVS and CDR2 FNYEAQ. There are 18 residues in the CDR3. CDR3 nucleotide sequence: TGTGCCAGCAGCTTAGTGAGACTAGCGGGAGTAGTAGGAGAGACCCAGTACTTC. The encoded protein is CASSLVRLAGVVGETQYF. Based on the CDR3 plus reference TRBV7-6 and TRBJ2-5, the full variable domain is GAGVSQSPRYKVTKRGQDVALRCDPISGHVSLYWYRQALGQGPEFLTYFNYEAQQDKSGLPNDRFSAERPEGSISTLTIQRTEQRDSAMYRCASSLVRLAGVVGETQYFGPGTRLLVL.

This clone came up once. The V and J genes are TRBV9 and TRBJ2-5; D remains ambiguous. Germline V gene data show CDR1 as SGDLS and CDR2 as YYNGEE. V lost 1 base to trimming and J lost 5 bases, with 12 bases between them. The CDR3 consists of 14 residues. As DNA, the CDR3 is TGTGCCAGCAGCGTATTCGCGGCCTCGGAGACCCAGTACTTC. This codes for CASSVFAASETQYF.

The chain is built from TRBV5-1 and TRBJ1-1, with D tentatively TRBD1 (5 bases). Germline CDR1 and CDR2: SGHRS and YFSETQ. V lost 3 bases to trimming and J lost 1 base, with 16 bases between them. The CDR3 runs 16 residues. The CDR3 here is CASSWADTDRNTEAFF. The CDR3 DNA is TGCGCCAGCAGCTGGGCCGATACCGACAGGAACACTGAAGCTTTCTTT.

The V gene is TRBV5-1, the J gene TRBJ2-7; D ambiguous. Germline values: CDR1 SGHRS, CDR2 YFSETQ. CDR3 length: 14 amino acids. Trimming shortened V by 0 bases and J by 6 bases, and 13 bases separated the two germline ends. CDR3 nucleotides: TGCGCCAGCAGCTTGGCCTTCTTCGGCGGCGAGCAGTACTTC. This encodes CASSLAFFGGEQYF.